This TCR beta chain was captured by sequencing in a study of blood T cell repertoires in COVID-19. This CDR3 has 19 amino acids. CDR1 and CDR2 (germline): SGHVS, FQNEAQ. V was pared by 0 bases and J by 7 bases, with 10 bases of the junction left unmatched. Individuals aged about 18 to 89 years were recruited from 24 US areas. In Cohort 3, a recovered donor had either two negative PCRs, clearance, or symptom resolution. TCRdb keeps only in-frame clones here, not all; method: immunoSEQ multiplex PCR. The sample lists approximately 240,000 clones, 85% to 95% occurring once. Material for sequencing was PBMCs or T cells enriched from blood (not recorded which). The sequence came from a woman aged 18-29 years who had recovered from COVID-19. This chain links TRBV7-8 with TRBJ2-1, with 15 bases identical to TRBD2. CDR3 in amino acids: CASSLARIPGLAGGNEQFF. The CDR3 DNA is TGTGCCAGCAGCTTAGCCAGAATACCGGGACTAGCGGGGGGTAATGAGCAGTTCTTC. Full variable domain (outside the CDR3, taken from reference TRBV7-8 and TRBJ2-1): GAGVSQSPRYKVAKRGQDVALRCDPISGHVSLFWYQQALGQGPEFLTYFQNEAQLDKSGLPSDRFFAERPEGSVSTLKIQRTQQEDSAVYLCASSLARIPGLAGGNEQFFGPGTRLTVL.